These 8 T cell receptor beta chains originate from one sample sequenced in a study of human T cells and chemical hapten exposure. TCRdb itself ran the RACE reads through MiXCR, one entry per CDR3 protein. The sample holds approximately 84,000 distinct CDR3 sequences; approximately 10% are singletons and the top ten take approximately 1.4%. Time point given: patch test 2, 6 weeks after DPC sensitization. Treatment denoted: therapeutic diphenylcyclopropenone sensitization with weekly scalp DPC. The sample was whole blood, taken in connection with sensitization to the hapten diphenylcyclopropenone (DPC). The receptors here all came from a young man with alopecia areata. Some clones in this sample may be carry-over from other donors' samples.

This sequence joins TRBV7-6 and TRBJ2-7; 8 bases line up with TRBD1. Per the germline V gene, CDR1 is SGHVS and CDR2 is FNYEAQ. V lost 9 bases, J lost 4 bases, and 17 bases stayed unmatched. The CDR3 is made up of 16 amino acids. The chain's CDR3 is CARRPTDQGAHYEQYF. CDR3 nucleotides: TGTGCCAGACGCCCAACGGATCAGGGGGCGCATTACGAGCAGTACTTC.

This clonotype appeared many times. CDR3 sequence reads: CASSIPQGTGELFF. Here the CDR3 DNA reads TGTGCCAGCAGCATCCCACAGGGCACCGGGGAGCTGTTTTTT. The genes are TRBV11-1 and TRBJ2-2; tentatively, D is TRBD1 (6 bases). V was pared by 5 bases and J by 4 bases, with 11 bases between. The germline gives CDR1 SGHAT, CDR2 FQDESV (reference sequence). The CDR3 is made up of 14 amino acids.

Many counts were recorded for this clonotype. The chain is built from TRBV20-1 and TRBJ2-7; TRBD1 matches at 7 bases. In germline, CDR1 is DFQATT, CDR2 SNEGSKA (reference sequence). The length of the CDR3 is 13 residues. The V gene end was trimmed by 5 bases and the J gene end by 1 base; junction bases not matched to a gene: 5. This CDR3 reads CSAQGQTSYEQYF. The DNA for the CDR3 is TGCAGTGCTCAGGGACAGACTTCCTACGAGCAGTACTTC.

In this sample, this clonotype turned up a few times. This chain links TRBV7-9 with TRBJ1-3; D call uncertain. From germline, CDR1 is SEHNR and CDR2 FQNEAQ (reference sequence). The V and J ends lost 2 bases and 0 bases respectively, with 14 bases between them. The CDR3 is 17 residues long. The chain's CDR3 is CASSLNWVGLSGNTIYF. CDR3 in DNA: TGTGCCAGCAGCTTAAATTGGGTCGGCCTCTCTGGAAACACCATATATTTT.

This clonotype was recorded a few times. The V gene is TRBV5-1, the J gene TRBJ2-1; D is possibly TRBD2 (6 bases). CDR3 length: 13 residues. Deletions cut 1 base from V and 6 bases from J, with 8 bases between. Germline V gene lookup returns CDR1 SGHRS and CDR2 YFSETQ. The CDR3 loop is CASSLSGVNEQFF. As DNA, the CDR3 is TGCGCCAGCAGCTTGTCGGGGGTCAATGAGCAGTTCTTC.

This clonotype came up a few times. The chain links TRBV4-3 to TRBJ2-3; 7 nucleotides line up with TRBD1. The CDR3 is 18 amino acids. J gave up 4 bases and V 0 bases, and 13 bases lay outside the gene matches. CDR1 is LGHNA, CDR2 YSLEER, per germline. The CDR3 loop reads CASSQDQGGPGSADTQYF. In DNA form, the CDR3 reads TGCGCCAGCAGCCAAGATCAAGGGGGCCCGGGGAGTGCAGATACGCAGTATTTT.

This clonotype was recorded a few times. The CDR3 DNA reads TGTGCCAGCAGTGGGCTTGTACGGGAAGAGACCCAGTACTTC. This encodes CASSGLVREETQYF. V gene TRBV28 combines with J gene TRBJ2-5; D remains unclear. The V gene lost 5 bases and the J gene lost 3 bases, with 13 bases spanning the gap. Per germline, CDR1 MDHEN and CDR2 SYDVKM. The CDR3 runs to 14 residues.

This clonotype showed up just a few times. This rearrangement joins TRBV4-3 to TRBJ2-3; possibly TRBD1 for D (6 bases). V lost 2 bases and J lost 4, with 16 bases in between. This CDR3 has 16 residues. Germline loops: CDR1 LGHNA, CDR2 YSLEER. This CDR3 is CASSQSSLAGADTQYF. CDR3 DNA: TGCGCCAGCAGCCAAAGCAGTCTAGCAGGGGCAGATACGCAGTATTTT.